This T cell receptor (beta chain) is from a study of OX40 agonist ivuxolimab in advanced cancers. The CDR3 totals 14 residues. The germline V and J ends were trimmed by 2 bases and 7 bases, with 11 bases remaining between them. From germline, CDR1 is MNHEY and CDR2 SVGAGI. Assay used: immunoSEQ multiplex PCR; TCRdb lists only in-frame clones, some missing. The table has some 66,000 clones, roughly four fifths seen once. The source of this sequence is an adult with an advanced solid tumor such as melanoma, head and neck, liver or kidney cancer. The genes are TRBV6-5 and TRBJ1-4, with a tentative D call TRBD1 (6 bases). The sequencing used CD4+ or CD8+ T cells sorted from blood, collected in a trial of the OX40 agonist ivuxolimab. CDR3 DNA: TGTGCCAGCAGTTACAGGGGGACGGGTGAAAAACTGTTTTTT. Amino acids: CASSYRGTGEKLFF.